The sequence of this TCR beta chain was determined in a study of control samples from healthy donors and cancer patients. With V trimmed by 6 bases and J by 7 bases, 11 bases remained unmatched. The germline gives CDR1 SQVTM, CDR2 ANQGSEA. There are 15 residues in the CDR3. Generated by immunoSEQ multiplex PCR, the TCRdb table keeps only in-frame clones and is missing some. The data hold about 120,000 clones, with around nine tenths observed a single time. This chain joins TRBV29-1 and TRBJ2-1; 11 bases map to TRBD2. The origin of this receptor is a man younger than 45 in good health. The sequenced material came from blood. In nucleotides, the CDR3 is TGCAGCGTGGCGGTAGCGGGGGGGCCGGAGAATGAGCAGTTCTTC. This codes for CSVAVAGGPENEQFF.